The clone carrying this TCR beta chain was detected a few times. Its antigen is not identified. Each CDR3 protein gets one entry after TCRdb re-called the 5' RACE reads with MiXCR. The repertoire consists of some 320,000 distinct CDR3 sequences, with about 10% occurring once and the leading ten covering about 3.7%. The record originates from a study of T cells after yellow fever vaccination. Background on the study: Researchers used SMART-Seq v4 Ultra Low Input to prepare fractions that had low cell numbers.

Study observations and caveats: Most clones from primary vaccination were detected again post-booster (about 95% CD4, around 90% CD8).

Trimming removed 1 base at V and 7 bases at J, with 11 bases between. Germline V gene lookup returns CDR1 SEHNR and CDR2 FQNEAQ (reference sequence). CDR3 length equals 14 residues. This sequence originates from a man between 18 and 29 years old who received the YFV17D yellow fever vaccine. Sequences were derived from CD4+ T cells sorted from PBMCs, sampled 5 days after the yellow fever booster vaccination. The V and J genes are TRBV7-9 and TRBJ2-1, with a tentative D call TRBD2 (6 bases). CDR3 DNA sequence: TGTGCCAGCAGCTTAGTTGGAGGGTGGAATGAGCAGTTCTTC. This codes for CASSLVGGWNEQFF.